This TCR beta chain was sequenced for a study of T cell responses to AZD1222 COVID-19 vaccine. The study, taken as a whole, reports: Sampling captured repertoires only after the peak T cell response. Spike-specific TCR breadth and depth were elevated following two AZD1222 doses. White British donors predominated, females outnumbered males, and clonal diversity was possibly underestimated.

Points on this clone: Its antigen is not identified.

The junction had 11 bases not matched to a gene; V was cut back by 3 bases and J by 4 bases. Germline V gene lookup returns CDR1 SGHNT and CDR2 YYREEE (reference sequence). This CDR3 has 16 amino acids. TCRdb's copy holds only in-frame clones and misses some; the assay was immunoSEQ multiplex PCR. This table has about 64,000 clones, about 89% appearing once. The sequencing here drew on peripheral blood, taken 28 days after the second dose of the MenACWY control vaccine. The V call is TRBV5-4, the J call TRBJ1-2, with TRBD1 matching 8 bases. This clonotype was obtained from an adult who received the MenACWY meningococcal vaccine as a control. The CDR3 nucleotides are TGTGCCAGCAGCTCCCCTCTGGACAGGGAAAGCTATGGCTACACCTTC. It yields the protein CASSSPLDRESYGYTF.